The clone carrying this TCR beta chain turned up a few times. From germline, CDR1 is LGHNA and CDR2 YNFKEQ. Trimming shortened V by 4 bases and J by 1 base, and 13 bases separated the two germline ends. The CDR3 is made up of 15 amino acids. All the people who gave samples were healthy bone marrow donors. Primers for the PCR totalled 60 Vbeta and 13 Jbeta. Sequenced by immunoSEQ multiplex PCR; TCRdb stores in-frame clones only, minus some. The repertoire holds under 130,000 clones, with around 15% as singletons. This sample was included in a study of cytomegalovirus exposure and HLA in healthy donors. As for the study in general: The Caucasian-associated ancestry cluster held more than 80% of 398 genotyped donors.

The receptor was derived from a female donor in good health and CMV-seronegative. The V and J genes are TRBV4-2 and TRBJ1-2; a weak D match, TRBD1 (6 bases). The specimen sequenced was PBMCs. DNA for the CDR3: TGTGCCAGCAGCCCCCCGGACAGATTTAACTATGGCTACACCTTC. Translating it yields CASSPPDRFNYGYTF.